One sample yielded the 18 T cell receptor beta chains listed below, sequenced in a study of cytomegalovirus exposure and HLA in healthy donors. The primer mix had 60 Vbeta and 13 Jbeta primers. This table comes from immunoSEQ multiplex PCR, and its TCRdb copy is limited to in-frame clones, with some not included. The sample lists about 260,000 clones; 72% were seen once. The sequenced material came from PBMCs. The source of these receptors is a female donor in good health and CMV-seronegative.

J is TRBJ2-5 and V is TRBV15; 11 bases line up with TRBD2. The V and J ends lost 5 bases and 5 bases, in that order; junction bases with no gene match: 10. Germline assignment: CDR1 LNHNV and CDR2 YYDKDF (reference sequence). The CDR3 extends over 16 amino acids. The CDR3 is CATSGSASGRRETQYF. The CDR3 region has the DNA TGTGCCACCAGCGGATCGGCTAGCGGGAGGCGGGAGACCCAGTACTTC.

The V gene is TRBV6-4, the J gene TRBJ2-5; D perhaps matches TRBD2 (6 bases). Germline V gives CDR1 MRHNA, CDR2 SNTAGT. CDR3 size: 16 residues. V dropped 4 bases and J dropped 7 bases, with 22 bases sitting between them. In DNA, the CDR3 is TGTGCCAGCAGTGCTCCCGCTAGCGAGCACAAGAGGACCCAGTACTTC. Protein: CASSAPASEHKRTQYF.

This clone was seen only a few times. The chain couples TRBV27 to TRBJ2-7, with TRBD1 identical over 8 bases. This CDR3 has 15 residues. Trimming removed 2 bases from V and 3 bases from J; junction bases left unmatched: 6. CDR1 is MNHEY and CDR2 is SMNVEV in the germline V gene (reference sequence). The CDR3 DNA is TGTGCCAGCAGTTTAATTCCAGGACAGGGCTACGAGCAGTACTTC. It yields the protein CASSLIPGQGYEQYF.

The chain recombines TRBV19 with TRBJ1-1; possible D gene TRBD1, 5 bases. The germline V gene encodes CDR1 LNHDA and CDR2 SQIVND (reference sequence). The CDR3 runs 14 residues. Trimming pared 3 bases from V and 2 bases from J, leaving 10 bases between. The CDR3 here is CASSIKGRNTEAFF. CDR3 coding DNA: TGTGCCAGTAGTATTAAGGGGCGAAACACTGAAGCTTTCTTT.

CDR3 amino acids: CASRDTSGSRMYNEQFF. CDR3 DNA: TGTGCCAGCAGGGATACTAGCGGGAGTCGGATGTACAATGAGCAGTTCTTC. V usage is TRBV11-2 and J usage is TRBJ2-1; 11 bases are shared with TRBD2. CDR1 is SGHAT, CDR2 FQNNGV, per germline. The CDR3 consists of 17 residues. The V segment lost 6 bases and the J segment 4 bases; nucleotides outside the gene matches: 11. The full variable domain, its missing parts supplied by reference TRBV11-2 and TRBJ2-1, is EAGVAQSPRYKIIEKRQSVAFWCNPISGHATLYWYQQILGQGPKLLIQFQNNGVVDDSQLPKDRFSAERLKGVDSTLKIQPAKLEDSAVYLCASRDTSGSRMYNEQFFGPGTRLTVL.

This clone was recorded only once. The CDR3 protein is CASSLVLTAEKLFF. Written as DNA, the CDR3 is TGCGCCAGCAGCTTGGTTTTGACAGCGGAAAAACTGTTTTTT. This chain joins TRBV5-1 and TRBJ1-4, with D possibly TRBD1 on 5 matching bases. Germline CDR1 and CDR2: SGHRS and YFSETQ. The CDR3 is made up of 14 amino acids. Trimming stripped 0 bases from V and 8 bases from J, with 11 bases between.

This sequence joins TRBV27 and TRBJ1-5; a possible D gene is TRBD1 (5 bases). Trimming removed 5 bases at V and 2 bases at J, with 10 bases between. Germline V gene data show CDR1 as MNHEY and CDR2 as SMNVEV (reference sequence). CDR3 length: 14 residues. The DNA for the CDR3 is TGTGCCAGCAGTCGGGACTATCGCAATCAGCCCCAGCATTTT. Protein: CASSRDYRNQPQHF.

J is TRBJ1-1 and V is TRBV2; possible D gene TRBD1, 5 bases. The V end was cut by 2 bases, the J end by 7 bases, with 17 bases between. This CDR3 spans 15 amino acids. Germline V lookup: CDR1 SNHLY, CDR2 FYNNEI. The CDR3 spells CASSERTAGRFEAFF. The CDR3 DNA reads as TGTGCCAGCAGTGAAAGAACGGCAGGGAGGTTTGAAGCTTTCTTT.

V usage is TRBV28 and J usage is TRBJ1-2; unclear D gene. The V and J ends lost 3 bases and 5 bases respectively, with 10 bases between them. Germline CDR1 and CDR2: MDHEN and SYDVKM. There are 13 residues in the CDR3. The CDR3 nucleotides read TGTGCCAGCAGTTTCTCCCACTTTTATGGCTACACCTTC. The encoded protein is CASSFSHFYGYTF.

The chain couples TRBV7-9 to TRBJ2-7; 7 bases line up with TRBD2. This CDR3 spans 14 amino acids. The germline V gene has CDR1 SEHNR and CDR2 FQNEAQ (reference sequence). Trimming took 0 bases from V and 2 from J; bases not matched to a gene: 1. The CDR3 DNA follows: TGTGCCAGCAGCTTAGCGGGGAGGGCCTACGAGCAGTACTTC. Its protein is CASSLAGRAYEQYF. Together with reference TRBV7-9 and TRBJ2-7, the CDR3 gives the full variable domain: DTGVSQNPRHKITKRGQNVTFRCDPISEHNRLYWYRQTLGQGPEFLTYFQNEAQLEKSRLLSDRFSAERPKGSFSTLEIQRTEQGDSAMYLCASSLAGRAYEQYFGPGTRLTVT.

This chain joins TRBV2 and TRBJ2-1; no reliable D call. The CDR3 is made up of 12 amino acids. Germline CDR1 SNHLY, CDR2 FYNNEI. Trimming took 7 bases from V and 5 from J, leaving 9 bases between them. CDR3: CASNYHNNEQFF. The CDR3 bases are TGTGCCAGCAACTACCATAACAATGAGCAGTTCTTC.

J is TRBJ1-6 and V is TRBV7-2; D remains ambiguous. Trimming left V 5 bases short and J 1 base short, with 18 bases between. The germline CDR1 and CDR2 sequences are SGHTA and FQGNSA. The CDR3 runs 18 residues. Here the CDR3 reads CASSGGKAYASYNSPLHF. DNA of the CDR3: TGTGCCAGCAGCGGAGGCAAAGCCTACGCGTCCTATAATTCACCCCTCCACTTT.

This chain uses TRBV28 with TRBJ1-2; 7 nucleotides align to TRBD1. Trimming took 6 bases from V and 2 from J; bases not matched to a gene: 6. The CDR3 has 14 residues. Per the germline V gene, CDR1 is MDHEN and CDR2 is SYDVKM. CDR3 coding DNA: TGTGCCAGCAGATCGGGACAGCTGAACTATGGCTACACCTTC. It is translated as CASRSGQLNYGYTF.

This clone occurred once. This chain links TRBV5-1 with TRBJ2-7; 7 nucleotides line up with TRBD1. Germline CDR1 and CDR2: SGHRS and YFSETQ. With 4 bases clipped from V and 5 bases from J, the junction kept 3 bases outside the gene matches. The CDR3 has 12 amino acids. CDR3 sequence (DNA): TGCGCCAGCAGCCAAACAGGGGACGAGCAGTACTTC. It translates to CASSQTGDEQYF.

The CDR3 region is CASSPREDSVFEQYF. CDR3 nucleotides: TGTGCCAGCAGCCCCCGGGAGGATAGCGTATTCGAGCAGTACTTC. The rearrangement uses TRBV7-9 and TRBJ2-7, with 7 bases matching TRBD2. CDR3 size: 15 residues. Germline loops: CDR1 SEHNR, CDR2 FQNEAQ (reference sequence). The J segment lost 6 bases and the V segment lost 5 bases, leaving 13 bases of the junction unmatched.

CDR3 nucleotides: TGCGCCAGCAGCAAGCTAACCAGGGGCCCCGAGTCCGCAACCTACGAGCAGTACTTC. It yields the protein CASSKLTRGPESATYEQYF. The chain uses TRBV5-1 and TRBJ2-7, with a tentative D call TRBD1 (6 bases). CDR1 and CDR2 (germline): SGHRS, YFSETQ. Deletions cut 4 bases from V and 2 bases from J, with 28 bases between. This CDR3 has 19 amino acids.

This chain uses TRBV30 with TRBJ2-1; no clear D gene. Germline CDR1 reads GTSNPN; CDR2 reads SVGIG (reference sequence). CDR3 length: 13 residues. The germline V and J ends were trimmed by 0 bases and 9 bases, with 12 bases remaining between them. The CDR3 here is CAWSVLVRSEQFF. CDR3 DNA: TGTGCCTGGAGTGTTTTAGTAAGGAGTGAGCAGTTCTTC.

The CDR3 protein is CASSWDRGMGANVLTF. CDR3 bases: TGTGCCAGCAGTTGGGACAGGGGGATGGGGGCCAACGTCCTGACTTTC. The chain carries TRBV2 and TRBJ2-6; TRBD1 agrees at 11 bases. This CDR3 comprises 16 residues. CDR1 and CDR2 from the germline V gene are SNHLY and FYNNEI. Trimming cost V 5 bases and J 4 bases; bases outside gene matches: 4.